The sequence of this T cell receptor (beta chain) was determined in a study of blood T cell repertoires in COVID-19. Germline V gives CDR1 KGHDR, CDR2 SFDVKD. After removal of 4 bases from V and 0 bases from J, the junction contained 2 bases not matched to a gene. The CDR3 has 16 residues. Produced via immunoSEQ multiplex PCR; TCRdb's table is partial and in-frame only. The table shows around 220,000 clones, with about 93% occurring only once. Assignment of participants to cohorts was predicated upon participant-reported clinical history. V is TRBV24-1 and J is TRBJ2-1; TRBD2 matches 10 bases. The sequence came from a woman aged 18-35 years who had recovered from COVID-19. The sequenced sample was PBMCs or T cells enriched from blood (not recorded which). The CDR3 sequence: CATSDTSGASYNEQFF. CDR3 coding DNA: TGTGCCACCAGTGACACTAGCGGGGCCTCCTACAATGAGCAGTTCTTC.